The source of this T cell receptor (beta chain) is a study of blood T cell repertoires in COVID-19. Study at large: Sources were T cells, B-cell-depleted T cells, or PBMCs; the material itself was cDNA or gDNA.

In terms of age and location, participants ranged from about 18 to 89 years and lived in about two dozen US areas. Up to 2 weeks before entering the study, exposed participants had met a COVID-19 case. Trimming removed 6 bases from V and 4 bases from J, with 16 bases in between. Germline V CDR1 and CDR2: MNHEY, SVGAGI. CDR3 length: 15 residues. Assay: immunoSEQ multiplex PCR; the TCRdb copy retains only in-frame clones and omits some. The sample lists fewer than 250,000 clones; approximately 83% were seen once. The sequence came from a woman aged 40 to 50 who had been exposed to COVID-19. The specimen was PBMCs or T cells enriched from blood (not recorded which). This chain uses TRBV6-5 with TRBJ2-1; tentative D call: TRBD2 (7 bases). CDR3 nucleotides: TGTGCCAGCAGAATGGGGGCTAGCGGATACAATGAGCAGTTCTTC. This gives the protein CASRMGASGYNEQFF.